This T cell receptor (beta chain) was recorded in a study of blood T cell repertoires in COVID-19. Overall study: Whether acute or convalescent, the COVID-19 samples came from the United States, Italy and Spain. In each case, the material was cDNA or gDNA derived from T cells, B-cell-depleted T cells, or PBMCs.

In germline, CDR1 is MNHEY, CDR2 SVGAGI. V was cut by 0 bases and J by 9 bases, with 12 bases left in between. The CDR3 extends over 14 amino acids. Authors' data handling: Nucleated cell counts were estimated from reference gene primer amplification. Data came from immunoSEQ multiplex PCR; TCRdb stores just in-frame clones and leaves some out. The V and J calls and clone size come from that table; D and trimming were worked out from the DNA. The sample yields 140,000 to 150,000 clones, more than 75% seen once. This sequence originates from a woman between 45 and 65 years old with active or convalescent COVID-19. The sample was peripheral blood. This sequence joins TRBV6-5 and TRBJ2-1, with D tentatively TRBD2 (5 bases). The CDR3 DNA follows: TGTGCCAGCAGTTACTCGAGGTATGGAGGTGAGCAGTTCTTC. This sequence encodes CASSYSRYGGEQFF.